Listed below are T cell receptor beta chains from one sample, sequenced in a study of cytomegalovirus exposure and HLA in healthy donors. Assay used: immunoSEQ multiplex PCR; TCRdb lists only in-frame clones, some missing. The table shows some 150,000 clones, with approximately 61% occurring only once. The sample comprised PBMCs. The receptor set was obtained from a woman aged 40 to 49 in good health and CMV-seronegative. CDR3s include the opening cysteine and the closing phenylalanine or tryptophan. D genes are given only for firm matches. Clone size is not always given. Where it is, it says once, few, many or a class for expanded clones.

d_gene,v_gene,abundance,j_gene,CDR3aa,CDR3nt
TRBD1,TRBV30,few,TRBJ1-5,CAWSRGQGTNQPQHF,TGTGCCTGGAGTCGAGGACAGGGGACTAATCAGCCCCAGCATTTT
NA,TRBV5-6,once,TRBJ2-7,CASSLQMTYEQYF,TGTGCCAGCAGCTTACAGATGACCTACGAGCAGTACTTC
NA,TRBV4-3,NA,TRBJ2-3,CASSQEPYPTDTQYF,TGCGCCAGCAGCCAAGAACCCTATCCCACAGATACGCAGTATTTT
TRBD1,TRBV18,NA,TRBJ1-1,CASSPRGQGTEAFF,TGTGCCAGCTCACCGAGGGGACAGGGCACTGAAGCTTTCTTT
NA,TRBV7-6,NA,TRBJ2-2,CASSLVGLTGELFF,TGTGCCAGCAGCTTAGTGGGGCTCACCGGGGAGCTGTTTTTT
NA,TRBV5-6,few,TRBJ1-1,CASSTARGAHTEAFF,TGTGCCAGCAGTACTGCGCGGGGGGCACACACTGAAGCTTTCTTT
TRBD2,TRBV29-1,NA,TRBJ2-5,CSVELAGEQETQYF,TGCAGCGTTGAACTAGCGGGGGAGCAAGAGACCCAGTACTTC
NA,TRBV27,NA,TRBJ2-2,CASGKSRGTGELFF,TGTGCCAGCGGTAAGAGTCGAGGCACCGGGGAGCTGTTTTTT
NA,TRBV7-8,NA,TRBJ2-5,CASSLVMAGAQETQYF,TGTGCCAGCAGCTTAGTGATGGCGGGGGCTCAAGAGACCCAGTACTTC
NA,TRBV6-6,NA,TRBJ1-1,CASSYSGGSGEAFF,TGTGCCAGCAGTTACTCCGGGGGGTCGGGTGAAGCTTTCTTT
TRBD1,TRBV11-2,NA,TRBJ1-2,CASSGGQGNYGYTF,TGTGCCAGCAGCGGGGGACAGGGAAACTATGGCTACACCTTC